This T cell receptor (beta chain) originates from a study of CD8 T cells in Susac syndrome. RNA amounts of roughly 0.5 to 1 ug underwent reverse transcription with random hexamers. Amplification of TCR beta CDR3 across 54 Vbeta and 13 Jbeta was performed with immunoSEQ multiplex PCR. TCRdb fed the immunoSEQ multiplex PCR reads into MiXCR, producing one record per CDR3 protein. The data show 250,000 to 300,000 distinct CDR3 sequences, approximately 81% seen once. The CDR3 extends over 14 amino acids. The V gene's germline CDR1 is MGHRA and CDR2 YSYEKL. Trimming removed 0 bases from V and 6 bases from J, with 12 bases in between. Those who served as multiple sclerosis controls were treatment-naive patients with stable or active relapsing-remitting disease. Negative magnetic isolation gave CD8+ and CD4+ cells; FACS enriched CD8+ TEMRA.

Input material: CD8+ T cells from PBMCs. This chain uses TRBV4-1 with TRBJ2-7; D may correspond to TRBD1 or TRBD2 (6 bases each). The sequence was obtained from a human donor with multiple sclerosis. The CDR3: CASSQDRGRLEQYF. CDR3 in DNA: TGCGCCAGCAGCCAAGATCGGGGGCGCCTCGAGCAGTACTTC.